Shown below are 26 T cell receptor beta chains from a single sample sequenced in a study of blood T cells in healthy people across ages. Through a sample-barcoded 5' primer and a J-beta primer mix, a second PCR was run for roughly 6 to 12 cycles. TCRdb processed the 5' RACE reads anew with MiXCR; each CDR3 protein has one entry. The sample shows over a million distinct CDR3 sequences, under 30% of them seen only once. These data were also filed under a second study, of T cells of mothers and their children.

The sequenced material came from blood. The receptors shown here come from a girl under 10 years old in good health.

The chain couples TRBV12-3 or TRBV12-4 to TRBJ2-2, with TRBD2 matching over 7 bases. This CDR3 has 15 residues. The trim removed 3 bases at V and 4 bases at J, leaving 5 bases unmatched. DNA for the CDR3: TGTGCCAGCAGTTTTGACGGGAGGTCCACCGGGGAGCTGTTTTTT. Translating gives CASSFDGRSTGELFF.

The chain carries TRBV28 and TRBJ2-5, with D possibly TRBD2 on 6 matching bases. The DNA matches TRBJ2-7 better at its end, which makes the J call doubtful. The CDR3 has 15 residues. Germline CDR1 reads MDHEN; CDR2 reads SYDVKM. The CDR3: CASSIPREKSYEQYF. CDR3 bases: TGTGCCAGCAGCATACCACGGGAGAAGTCCTACGAGCAGTACTTC.

The table lists this clonotype with a few counts. This chain connects TRBV12-3 or TRBV12-4 to TRBJ2-1, with D perhaps TRBD1 or TRBD2 (5 bases each). Trimming cost V 6 bases and J 4 bases, with 13 bases left between them. CDR3 length: 14 amino acids. The DNA for the CDR3 is TGTGCCAGCAGCTGGGACGGGGCGTACAATGAGCAGTTCTTC. Amino acid sequence: CASSWDGAYNEQFF.

The table lists this clonotype with a few counts. J is TRBJ1-2 and V is TRBV27, with 9 bases fitting TRBD1. With 8 bases clipped from V and 8 bases from J, the junction kept 6 bases outside the gene matches. CDR3 size: 12 residues. CDR1 and CDR2 (germline): MNHEY, SMNVEV (reference sequence). The CDR3 DNA reads TGTGCCAGCTTGGGACAGGGCGAGGGCTACACCTTC. Protein: CASLGQGEGYTF.

The chain has TRBV4-1 and TRBJ2-5; TRBD1 is a possible D gene (5 bases). CDR1 and CDR2 from the germline V gene are MGHRA and YSYEKL. V lost 0 bases, J lost 5 bases, and 10 bases lay in between. CDR3 length equals 14 residues. The CDR3 DNA follows: TGCGCCAGCAGCCAAGAAGGGGAAGGGGAGACCCAGTACTTC. Translated, it gives CASSQEGEGETQYF.

This clonotype was detected a few times. This chain uses TRBV20-1 with TRBJ2-6; TRBD1 matches at 8 bases. The CDR3 runs 18 residues. The germline CDR1 and CDR2 sequences are DFQATT and SNEGSKA (reference sequence). Trimming cost V 1 base and J 2 bases; bases outside gene matches: 10. The CDR3 region is CSARVWGAGGAGANVLTF. DNA for the CDR3: TGCAGTGCTAGAGTATGGGGGGCAGGGGGCGCTGGGGCCAACGTCCTGACTTTC.

This chain joins TRBV13 and TRBJ2-5; 9 nucleotides agree with TRBD1. Matching the DNA end better, TRBJ2-1 makes the J call doubtful. Looked up from germline, CDR1 is PRHDT and CDR2 is FYEKMQ (reference sequence). The CDR3 sequence is 15 residues long. CDR3 protein: CASSFGTGWDNEQFF. CDR3 nucleotide sequence: TGTGCCAGCAGCTTTGGGACAGGGTGGGACAATGAGCAGTTCTTC.

A few counts support this clonotype. This chain uses TRBV5-1 with TRBJ2-6, with a possible D match to TRBD2 (5 bases). CDR3 size: 14 residues. V lost 4 bases and J 2 bases, leaving 7 bases between the germline ends. CDR1 is SGHRS and CDR2 is YFSETQ in the germline V gene. This CDR3 reads CASSGEPGANVLTF. CDR3 DNA: TGCGCCAGCAGCGGGGAGCCTGGGGCCAACGTCCTGACTTTC. Drawing the rest from reference TRBV5-1 and TRBJ2-6, the complete variable domain is KAGVTQTPRYLIKTRGQQVTLSCSPISGHRSVSWYQQTPGQGLQFLFEYFSETQRNKGNFPGRFSGRQFSNSRSEMNVSTLELGDSALYLCASSGEPGANVLTFGAGSRLTVL.

This clonotype was picked up one time. The rearrangement uses TRBV7-2 and TRBJ2-5; 11 nucleotides match TRBD2. V shed 5 bases, J shed 1 base, and the junction held 3 bases outside the gene matches. Looked up from germline, CDR1 is SGHTA and CDR2 is FQGNSA. CDR3 length: 15 residues. Here the CDR3 reads CASSRTSGPQETQYF. The CDR3 DNA reads TGTGCCAGCAGCCGGACTAGCGGGCCCCAAGAGACCCAGTACTTC.

The CDR3 region is CSVATLNTEAFF. The CDR3 nucleotides are TGCAGCGTTGCCACTCTGAACACTGAAGCTTTCTTT. This chain joins TRBV29-1 and TRBJ1-1; no definite D call. Trimming took 4 bases from V and 0 from J, leaving 6 bases between them. The germline CDR1 and CDR2 sequences are SQVTM and ANQGSEA. CDR3 length: 12 residues.

This clonotype was found many times. This rearrangement joins TRBV7-2 to TRBJ2-1, with a weak D call TRBD2 (6 bases). This CDR3 comprises 13 residues. V lost 1 base, J lost 6 bases, and 7 bases lay in between. CDR1 is SGHTA and CDR2 is FQGNSA in the germline V gene. CDR3: CASSLVAANEQFF. The DNA of the CDR3 is TGTGCCAGCAGCTTAGTAGCGGCCAATGAGCAGTTCTTC.

The chain recombines TRBV7-9 with TRBJ2-7; perhaps TRBD1 as D (6 bases). Germline loops: CDR1 SEHNR, CDR2 FQNEAQ (reference sequence). The CDR3 spans 16 residues. V dropped 3 bases and J dropped 0 bases, with 15 bases sitting between them. This CDR3 reads CASSFLGGQSSYEQYF. In DNA, the CDR3 is TGTGCCAGCAGCTTTTTGGGTGGACAGAGCTCCTACGAGCAGTACTTC.

The sample holds a few counts of this clonotype. The V call is TRBV29-1, the J call TRBJ2-7; tentative D call: TRBD1 (6 bases). Germline V gives CDR1 SQVTM, CDR2 ANQGSEA. The V end lost 7 bases, the J end lost 7 bases, and 23 bases lay between the germline ends. This CDR3 is 14 amino acids long. The CDR3 DNA reads TGCAGCGCCGGGAACAGGGCGTCAACAACTGAGCAGTACTTC. Protein sequence: CSAGNRASTTEQYF.

The chain recombines TRBV28 with TRBJ2-4; D is uncertain. In germline, CDR1 is MDHEN, CDR2 SYDVKM. The CDR3 runs to 16 residues. Deletions cut 4 bases from V and 8 bases from J, with 21 bases between. CDR3 residues: CASSSFPGRIGDIQYF. The CDR3 region has the DNA TGTGCCAGCAGTTCCTTCCCCGGACGGATTGGGGACATTCAGTACTTC.

This clonotype has just a few counts. The V and J genes are TRBV12-3 or TRBV12-4 and TRBJ1-2; tentatively, D is TRBD1 (6 bases). The CDR3 consists of 18 residues. V lost 4 bases, J lost 4 bases, and 25 bases lay in between. This CDR3 reads CASSSRRGAQTAVYGYTF. CDR3 bases: TGTGCCAGCAGTTCGAGACGGGGGGCGCAGACCGCGGTCTATGGCTACACCTTC.

The rearrangement uses TRBV13 and TRBJ2-5, with TRBD2 matching 8 bases. Germline CDR1 reads PRHDT; CDR2 reads FYEKMQ (reference sequence). The CDR3 runs to 16 residues. The J segment lost 1 base and the V segment lost 5 bases, leaving 9 bases of the junction unmatched. This chain's CDR3 is CASSDGPGLGQETQYF. The CDR3 DNA reads TGTGCCAGCAGCGATGGGCCGGGACTAGGCCAAGAGACCCAGTACTTC.

This clonotype showed up just a few times. V usage is TRBV7-2 and J usage is TRBJ1-2; the D is unclear. The germline V gene has CDR1 SGHTA and CDR2 FQGNSA. With 3 bases removed from V and 3 bases from J, the gap between germline ends came to 14 bases. The CDR3 contains 15 residues. Here the CDR3 reads CASSFNPPGYYGYTF. CDR3 DNA sequence: TGTGCCAGCAGCTTCAATCCACCAGGCTACTATGGCTACACCTTC. The full variable domain, its missing parts supplied by reference TRBV7-2 and TRBJ1-2, is GAGVSQSPSNKVTEKGKDVELRCDPISGHTALYWYRQSLGQGLEFLIYFQGNSAPDKSGLPSDRFSAERTGGSVSTLTIQRTQQEDSAVYLCASSFNPPGYYGYTFGSGTRLTVV.

This clonotype showed up many times. V is TRBV12-3 or TRBV12-4 and J is TRBJ2-1; 7 bases map to TRBD2. J was trimmed by 0 bases and V by 3 bases; bases with no gene match: 2. The CDR3 contains 15 residues. The CDR3 region has the DNA TGTGCCAGCAGTTTCGGGGGGAGCTCCTACAATGAGCAGTTCTTC. Its translation is CASSFGGSSYNEQFF.

The chain uses TRBV7-2 and TRBJ2-5, with 7 bases that match TRBD1. The CDR3 has 14 residues. Germline V gene data show CDR1 as SGHTA and CDR2 as FQGNSA. With 5 bases clipped from V and 2 bases from J, the junction kept 5 bases outside the gene matches. DNA of the CDR3: TGTGCCAGCAGCCTGTGGGACAGTCAAGAGACCCAGTACTTC. It specifies CASSLWDSQETQYF.

This sequence joins TRBV9 and TRBJ1-1; D is possibly TRBD1 (5 bases). Trimming shortened V by 0 bases and J by 1 base, and 13 bases separated the two germline ends. This CDR3 has 16 amino acids. Germline lookup yields CDR1 SGDLS and CDR2 YYNGEE. Here the CDR3 DNA reads TGTGCCAGCAGCGTAGTCGGTGGGGCTGGGAACACTGAAGCTTTCTTT. Amino acids: CASSVVGGAGNTEAFF.

The chain is built from TRBV6-5 and TRBJ1-5, with 8 bases aligning to TRBD1. The junction had 7 bases not matched to a gene; V was cut back by 5 bases and J by 4 bases. The V gene's germline CDR1 is MNHEY and CDR2 SVGAGI. The CDR3 is 15 amino acids. CDR3 DNA: TGTGCCAGCAGTACGCGGACAGGGCCAAATCAGCCCCAGCATTTT. This codes for CASSTRTGPNQPQHF.

The chain uses TRBV4-2 and TRBJ2-7; a possible D gene is TRBD2 (6 bases). CDR1 and CDR2 (germline): LGHNA, YNFKEQ. The length of the CDR3 is 15 residues. V shed 4 bases and J shed 2 bases, with 15 bases lying between them. CDR3 sequence reads: CASSRMRGVTYEQYF. In DNA, the CDR3 is TGTGCCAGCAGCCGCATGCGGGGAGTAACCTACGAGCAGTACTTC.

The chain combines TRBV5-6 with TRBJ1-1; a possible D gene is TRBD1 (5 bases). This CDR3 has 15 amino acids. Between the trimmed V and J ends, which lost 4 bases and 1 base, there was a span of 14 bases. Germline V CDR1 and CDR2: SGHDT, YYEEEE. In DNA, the CDR3 is TGTGCCAGCAGCGTCGAGCGGGGGAGGAACACTGAAGCTTTCTTT. Its translation is CASSVERGRNTEAFF.

This clonotype was seen more than once but under ten times. The gene calls are TRBV7-9 and TRBJ2-1, with D perhaps matching TRBD1 or TRBD2 (5 bases each). Germline V gives CDR1 SEHNR, CDR2 FQNEAQ (reference sequence). The ends were cut back, 5 bases at V and 0 bases at J, with 14 bases in the middle. This CDR3 spans 16 amino acids. CDR3 amino acids: CASSGGRSSSYNEQFF. CDR3 bases: TGTGCCAGCAGCGGGGGACGGTCAAGCTCCTACAATGAGCAGTTCTTC.

The chain couples TRBV4-3 to TRBJ2-6; a weak D match, TRBD2 (5 bases). Trimming took off 5 bases at V and 0 bases at J, with 14 bases between the two ends. The CDR3 length is 17 residues. The germline gives CDR1 LGHNA, CDR2 YSLEER. The CDR3 DNA reads as TGCGCCAGCAGCGTCGAGGGTACGGCCTCTGGGGCCAACGTCCTGACTTTC. Its translation: CASSVEGTASGANVLTF.

This clonotype was detected only a few times. CDR3 amino acids: CAVGGRDITDTQYF. The CDR3 DNA reads as TGTGCCGTCGGGGGGCGGGATATCACAGATACGCAGTATTTT. The rearrangement joins TRBV6-6 to TRBJ2-3; D might be TRBD2 (7 bases). Between the trimmed V and J ends, which lost 11 bases and 2 bases, there was a span of 17 bases. Germline V gene lookup returns CDR1 MNHNY and CDR2 SVGAGI (reference sequence). The CDR3 runs to 14 residues.